In its sample, the clone carrying this TCR beta chain was seen a few times. Sequencing used immunoSEQ multiplex PCR; TCRdb keeps in-frame clones, though not all of them. This table holds some 120,000 clones, approximately 90% found once. The data derive from a study of control samples from healthy donors and cancer patients. Germline V gene lookup returns CDR1 MNHEY and CDR2 SMNVEV (reference sequence). V was pared by 8 bases and J by 8 bases, with 15 bases between. The CDR3 runs to 12 residues. This sequence was found in a man between 25 and 39 years old in good health. What was sequenced was blood. This chain uses TRBV27 with TRBJ1-2; possibly TRBD1 for D (6 bases). The CDR3 sequence: CASGLQGGGYTF. The CDR3 coding sequence is TGTGCCAGCGGCTTACAGGGAGGAGGCTACACCTTC.